This T cell receptor beta chain came from a study of T-cell reconstitution after alpha-beta-depleted transplantation in children. Preparation of the TCRbeta library involved a method that used unique molecular identifiers. TCRdb processed the PCR reads anew with MiXCR; each CDR3 protein has one entry. The repertoire holds 280,000 or so distinct CDR3 sequences, with around 10% as singletons. V lost 2 bases to trimming and J lost 9 bases; unmatched junction nucleotides: 9. CDR1 and CDR2 from the germline V gene are GTSNPN and SVGIG (reference sequence). CDR3 size: 15 residues. The chain links TRBV30 to TRBJ1-6, with 8 bases aligning to TRBD1. The TCR sequence derives from a male patient between 2 and 15 years old who had a stem cell transplant for chronic granulomatous disease, so the T cells may come from the graft donor. Sequenced material: peripheral blood, taken 180 days after TCRalphabeta/CD19-depleted stem cell transplant. This chain's CDR3 is CAWSSRRDRSSPLHF. The CDR3 coding sequence is TGTGCCTGGAGTTCCCGCAGGGACAGGAGTTCACCCCTCCACTTT.